Following are 16 T cell receptor beta chains from one sample sequenced in a study of monozygotic twins with inflammatory bowel disease (dated by TCRdb to between 2018 and 2021). The library was prepared using 5' RACE. Sequencing was carried out with an Illumina HiSeq 2500. TCRdb reprocessed the reads, reporting each CDR3 protein sequence once and no DNA. The sample has 200,000 to 250,000 distinct CDR3 sequences on record. Of the sample, approximately 7.7% falls within the top ten clones. Sequencing input: blood. These receptor sequences come from a human donor with ulcerative colitis or Crohn's disease, or a healthy co-twin of an affected twin (not recorded which).

The chain carries TRBV9 and TRBJ2-1; checking the TCRdb D call of TRBD1 is not possible without DNA. The CDR3 has 13 residues. The germline CDR1 and CDR2 sequences are SGDLS and YYNGEE. The CDR3 spells CASSVAGGNEQFF.

The chain employs TRBV5-1 and TRBJ2-6; TCRdb's D call, TRBD1, is unchecked because there is no DNA. Germline CDR1 and CDR2: SGHRS and YFSETQ. The CDR3 sequence is 17 residues long. CDR3 sequence reads: CASSPGTSLAGANVLTF.

The chain employs TRBV24-1 and TRBJ1-6. From germline, CDR1 is KGHDR and CDR2 SFDVKD. The CDR3 sequence is 13 residues long. The CDR3 here is CATSERVNSPLHF.

The chain joins TRBV27 to TRBJ2-5; TCRdb outputs TRBD2, but without DNA this stays unchecked. CDR3 length: 15 residues. In germline, CDR1 is MNHEY, CDR2 SMNVEV (reference sequence). CDR3 loop: CASSLFPSGLETQYF.

This chain links TRBV28 with TRBJ2-1; TCRdb names TRBD1, which stays unverified in the absence of DNA. The germline CDR1 and CDR2 sequences are MDHEN and SYDVKM. The CDR3 covers 14 residues. The chain's CDR3 is CASSPTGPYNEQFF. Looking up the rest from reference TRBV28 and TRBJ2-1 gives the full variable domain: DVKVTQSSRYLVKRTGEKVFLECVQDMDHENMFWYRQDPGLGLRLIYFSYDVKMKEKGDIPEGYSVSREKKERFSLILESASTNQTSMYLCASSPTGPYNEQFFGPGTRLTVL.

The chain links TRBV12-3 or TRBV12-4 to TRBJ2-1. The CDR3 length is 16 residues. CDR3 loop: CASSLRGGRPYNEQFF.

J is TRBJ1-5 and V is TRBV6-1. CDR1 and CDR2 (germline): MNHNS, SASEGT. The CDR3 is 14 residues long. CDR3 amino acids: CASSGQSQNQPQHF.

This chain joins TRBV11-2 and TRBJ2-7; TCRdb selects TRBD1, and the lack of DNA leaves this call unchecked. The CDR3 is made up of 15 amino acids. Germline lookup yields CDR1 SGHAT and CDR2 FQNNGV. CDR3 loop: CASSLEGGTVREQYF.

This chain uses TRBV19 with TRBJ2-7. Germline-derived CDR1 and CDR2 are LNHDA and SQIVND (reference sequence). This CDR3 spans 14 amino acids. The CDR3 spells CASTTSSGSYEQYF. Based on the CDR3 plus reference TRBV19 and TRBJ2-7, the full variable domain is DGGITQSPKYLFRKEGQNVTLSCEQNLNHDAMYWYRQDPGQGLRLIYYSQIVNDFQKGDIAEGYSVSREKKESFPLTVTSAQKNPTAFYLCASTTSSGSYEQYFGPGTRLTVT.

V usage is TRBV30 and J usage is TRBJ2-1. Per the germline V gene, CDR1 is GTSNPN and CDR2 is SVGIG (reference sequence). The CDR3 covers 12 residues. The CDR3 protein is CAWSVFYNEQFF.

The chain joins TRBV5-1 to TRBJ2-1. Germline V gives CDR1 SGHRS, CDR2 YFSETQ. The CDR3 loop spans 15 amino acids. The CDR3 sequence: CASSLAGFRNNEQFF.

This rearrangement joins TRBV5-1 to TRBJ1-1; TCRdb returns TRBD1, unconfirmable since there is no DNA. The CDR3 has 16 amino acids. In germline, CDR1 is SGHRS, CDR2 YFSETQ. The CDR3 region is CASSLVGPGGSTEAFF.

J is TRBJ2-1 and V is TRBV24-1; TCRdb returns TRBD1, unconfirmable since there is no DNA. Germline assignment: CDR1 KGHDR and CDR2 SFDVKD. This CDR3 is 14 amino acids long. CDR3 sequence: CATSDLDRARPQFF.

V usage is TRBV7-2 and J usage is TRBJ1-1. This CDR3 region has 14 residues. CDR1 and CDR2 (germline): SGHTA, FQGNSA. CDR3: CASSWQALNTEAFF.

This chain links TRBV5-1 with TRBJ2-3; TCRdb reports TRBD1, a call that lacks DNA to check it against. Germline V gene lookup returns CDR1 SGHRS and CDR2 YFSETQ. The CDR3 has 15 amino acids. The CDR3: CASSPTGTVTDTQYF. The complete variable domain, with remaining parts taken from reference TRBV5-1 and TRBJ2-3, reads KAGVTQTPRYLIKTRGQQVTLSCSPISGHRSVSWYQQTPGQGLQFLFEYFSETQRNKGNFPGRFSGRQFSNSRSEMNVSTLELGDSALYLCASSPTGTVTDTQYFGPGTRLTVL.

The chain has TRBV5-6 and TRBJ2-2; TCRdb gives TRBD1 as the D gene, but with no DNA this cannot be confirmed. The CDR3 has 14 amino acids. Germline assignment: CDR1 SGHDT and CDR2 YYEEEE. The CDR3 region is CASSLGQWMGELFF.